The sample holds many counts of the clone carrying this TCR beta chain. These data are taken from a study of T-cell reconstitution after alpha-beta-depleted transplantation in children. Unique molecular identifiers were built into the TCRbeta library. TCRdb analysed the PCR reads with MiXCR anew, one entry per CDR3 protein. This table holds 200,000 to 250,000 distinct CDR3 sequences, roughly a tenth found once. V was trimmed by 0 bases and J by 6 bases, leaving 9 bases between them. The CDR3 extends over 13 amino acids. Germline V gene data show CDR1 as LNHDA and CDR2 as SQIVND (reference sequence). V is TRBV19 and J is TRBJ2-7; D call uncertain. This receptor was identified in a child less than two years old with acute myeloid leukemia, due to receive a stem cell transplant. This specimen was PBMCs, taken before TCRalphabeta/CD19-depleted stem cell transplant. The DNA of the CDR3 is TGTGCCAGTAGTATAGAAGCCGGAGCCGAGCAGTACTTC. It encodes CASSIEAGAEQYF.